The 2 T cell receptor beta chains listed next were all sequenced from one sample in a study of preoperative IRX-2 immunotherapy in early breast cancer. Clones were sequenced by immunoSEQ multiplex PCR, and TCRdb holds only the in-frame ones, with some missing. This sample has roughly 93,000 clones, with 70% to 90% found just once. The treatment was: preoperative locoregional IRX-2 cytokine immunotherapy. The specimen comprised tumor tissue, sampled after IRX-2 immunotherapy. Every receptor here comes from a human donor with breast cancer.

V and J are TRBV6-8 and TRBJ1-3; D is ambiguous. V was cut by 8 bases and J by 3 bases, with 14 bases left in between. The CDR3 runs 14 residues. From germline, CDR1 is MNHGY and CDR2 SAAAGT. The CDR3 is CASSSARGGNTIYF. In nucleotides, the CDR3 is TGTGCCAGCTCCTCCGCCCGGGGTGGAAACACCATATATTTT.

The genes are TRBV19 and TRBJ1-1; D gene ambiguous. This CDR3 has 13 residues. Trimming removed 5 bases at V and 1 base at J, with 8 bases between. The V gene's germline CDR1 is LNHDA and CDR2 SQIVND (reference sequence). The CDR3 DNA is TGTGCCAGTAGTGACACTGGGAACACTGAAGCTTTCTTT. Translating gives CASSDTGNTEAFF.